The 26 T cell receptor beta chains reported below all come from one sample, sequenced in a study of cytomegalovirus exposure and HLA in healthy donors. Primers: 60 Vbeta forward and 13 Jbeta reverse. This table comes from immunoSEQ multiplex PCR, and its TCRdb copy is limited to in-frame clones, with some not included. This sample carries 110,000 to 150,000 clones, about 80% of them seen once, and the ten largest clones take around 4.1%. The sample was PBMCs. The receptors originated from a man aged 35 to 55 in good health and CMV-seronegative.

This chain joins TRBV27 and TRBJ2-5; the match to TRBD2 covers 8 bases. The CDR3 loop spans 14 amino acids. The germline V gene encodes CDR1 MNHEY and CDR2 SMNVEV (reference sequence). V was clipped by 5 bases and J by 5 bases; unmatched bases: 7. This chain's CDR3 is CASSPGGPRETQYF. In DNA form, the CDR3 reads TGTGCCAGCAGTCCGGGGGGGCCCAGGGAGACCCAGTACTTC.

The rearrangement joins TRBV19 to TRBJ1-1, with 7 nucleotides matching TRBD1. Germline lookup yields CDR1 LNHDA and CDR2 SQIVND (reference sequence). The CDR3 runs 13 residues. The J segment lost 4 bases and the V segment lost 7 bases, leaving 6 bases of the junction unmatched. The CDR3 sequence: CASTRGIVTEAFF. CDR3 coding DNA: TGTGCCAGTACCAGGGGGATCGTCACTGAAGCTTTCTTT.

The chain uses TRBV6-1 and TRBJ1-5; D unresolved. Deletions cut 2 bases from V and 4 bases from J, with 9 bases between. This CDR3 spans 14 amino acids. The V gene's germline CDR1 is MNHNS and CDR2 SASEGT. The CDR3 sequence is CASSELWENQPQHF. The CDR3 DNA is TGTGCCAGCAGTGAACTTTGGGAGAATCAGCCCCAGCATTTT.

This rearrangement joins TRBV7-9 to TRBJ2-5; perhaps TRBD1 as D (5 bases). The J call may be mistaken, given a closer DNA end match to TRBJ2-7. The V gene's germline CDR1 is SEHNR and CDR2 FQNEAQ (reference sequence). This CDR3 contains 15 residues. Written as DNA, the CDR3 is TGTGCCAGCAGCTTATCAGGGTCTCGTTCCTACGAGCAGTACTTC. Protein product: CASSLSGSRSYEQYF.

The gene calls are TRBV28 and TRBJ1-5; 8 bases line up with TRBD1. V gave up 5 bases and J gave up 4 bases; unmatched junction bases: 7. Germline assignment: CDR1 MDHEN and CDR2 SYDVKM. The CDR3 consists of 15 residues. CDR3 nucleotide sequence: TGTGCCAGCAGTACCCCGGACAGGGCGAATCAGCCCCAGCATTTT. It codes for CASSTPDRANQPQHF.

The CDR3 loop is CASSVAPGDYGYTF. Here the CDR3 DNA reads TGTGCCAGCAGCGTAGCCCCAGGGGACTATGGCTACACCTTC. The V call is TRBV9, the J call TRBJ1-2, with D tentatively TRBD1 (6 bases). The CDR3 length is 14 residues. V was trimmed by 0 bases and J by 3 bases, leaving 9 bases between them. CDR1 and CDR2 from the germline V gene are SGDLS and YYNGEE.

This rearrangement joins TRBV6-5 to TRBJ2-7; D possibly corresponds to TRBD1 (6 bases). Between the trimmed V and J ends, which lost 6 bases and 3 bases, there was a span of 18 bases. The CDR3 extends over 15 amino acids. From germline, CDR1 is MNHEY and CDR2 SVGAGI. The CDR3: CASRGANRNGYEQYF. The CDR3, as DNA: TGTGCCAGCAGGGGGGCCAACCGGAACGGCTACGAGCAGTACTTC.

The rearrangement links TRBV2 to TRBJ1-6; the match to TRBD1 covers 7 bases. This CDR3 has 14 amino acids. Unmatched junction bases numbered 7, after V lost 6 bases and J lost 8 bases. Germline-derived CDR1 and CDR2 are SNHLY and FYNNEI. CDR3 in amino acids: CASRRQGNDSPLHF. The CDR3 nucleotides read TGTGCCAGCAGAAGACAGGGTAACGATTCACCCCTCCACTTT.

V gene TRBV27 combines with J gene TRBJ2-1; a possible D gene is TRBD1 (6 bases). V was pared by 6 bases and J by 4 bases, with 13 bases between. CDR3 length: 14 residues. CDR1 is MNHEY, CDR2 SMNVEV, per germline (reference sequence). This CDR3 reads CASSHPGQYNEQFF. DNA for the CDR3: TGTGCCAGCAGCCACCCAGGACAGTACAATGAGCAGTTCTTC.

The chain couples TRBV7-2 to TRBJ1-2, with 9 bases matching TRBD1. Germline assignment: CDR1 SGHTA and CDR2 FQGNSA. J lost 8 bases, V lost 5 bases, and 9 bases had no gene match. This CDR3 has 14 residues. CDR3 in DNA: TGTGCCAGCAGCCCCGGGACAGGGACATCCGGCTACACCTTC. Protein product: CASSPGTGTSGYTF.

The CDR3 coding sequence is TGTGCCAGCAGTGTCGACAGGGGGGAGTCCTATGGCTACACCTTC. This codes for CASSVDRGESYGYTF. The gene calls are TRBV6-4 and TRBJ1-2; 9 bases align to TRBD1. This CDR3 region has 15 residues. V shed 4 bases, J shed 4 bases, and the junction held 7 bases outside the gene matches. In germline, CDR1 is MRHNA, CDR2 SNTAGT.

The chain couples TRBV6-4 to TRBJ1-1; 8 nucleotides align to TRBD1. Trimming cost V 10 bases and J 1 base; bases outside gene matches: 14. The CDR3 is made up of 16 amino acids. Germline values: CDR1 MRHNA, CDR2 SNTAGT. CDR3 coding DNA: TGTGCCAAGGGACAGGAGGCAAGATCGACGAACACTGAAGCTTTCTTT. It is translated as CAKGQEARSTNTEAFF.

The chain is built from TRBV6-4 and TRBJ2-3; possibly TRBD2 for D (6 bases). V was pared by 5 bases and J by 9 bases, with 15 bases between. In germline, CDR1 is MRHNA, CDR2 SNTAGT. This CDR3 spans 13 amino acids. CDR3 sequence: CASSSQAGTTQYF. The CDR3 DNA reads TGTGCCAGCAGTTCTCAGGCGGGGACGACGCAGTATTTT.

The CDR3 sequence: CASSLPPGQNDNSPLHF. CDR3 DNA sequence: TGTGCCAGCAGTTTACCCCCGGGACAGAACGATAATTCACCCCTCCACTTT. The genes are TRBV28 and TRBJ1-6; 7 bases agree with TRBD1. Trimming removed 2 bases from V and 5 bases from J; junction bases left unmatched: 9. The germline gives CDR1 MDHEN, CDR2 SYDVKM. This CDR3 comprises 17 residues.

This chain joins TRBV7-3 and TRBJ2-7; 9 nucleotides match TRBD1. The CDR3 consists of 15 residues. Germline loops: CDR1 SGHTA, CDR2 FQGTGA. Losses at the gene ends were 5 bases for V and 3 bases for J; bases not matched to a gene: 8. The CDR3 here is CASSPRQGDGYEQYF. The CDR3 nucleotides are TGTGCCAGCAGCCCCAGACAGGGGGATGGCTACGAGCAGTACTTC.

The gene calls are TRBV5-1 and TRBJ2-7; 7 positions match TRBD2. V trimming: 0 bases; J trimming: 2 bases; junction bases outside the gene matches: 8. CDR1 SGHRS and CDR2 YFSETQ come from the germline V gene. The CDR3 consists of 16 residues. The CDR3 here is CASSLGGSSGAYEQYF. CDR3 DNA: TGCGCCAGCAGCTTGGGGGGGTCTAGCGGAGCCTACGAGCAGTACTTC.

The J gene is TRBJ1-1, the V gene TRBV6-5; TRBD1 aligns across 9 bases. This CDR3 has 15 residues. V shed 6 bases, J shed 5 bases, and the junction held 10 bases outside the gene matches. CDR1 is MNHEY and CDR2 is SVGAGI in the germline V gene. CDR3 in amino acids: CASSDYGQGNTEAFF. CDR3 nucleotides: TGTGCCAGCAGCGATTACGGACAGGGGAATACTGAAGCTTTCTTT.

The rearrangement uses TRBV29-1 and TRBJ2-3, with a tentative D call TRBD2 (5 bases). The V and J ends lost 1 base and 3 bases respectively, with 8 bases between them. The CDR3 length is 13 residues. Germline V gene lookup returns CDR1 SQVTM and CDR2 ANQGSEA. The CDR3 bases are TGCAGCGTTGAAGGCGAGCGGACAGATACGCAGTATTTT. The encoded protein is CSVEGERTDTQYF.

V usage is TRBV5-1 and J usage is TRBJ2-5; TRBD1 aligns across 7 bases. Judging by the DNA end, TRBJ2-7 fits better; the J call may be wrong. CDR3 length: 15 amino acids. CDR1 is SGHRS, CDR2 YFSETQ, per germline. The CDR3 loop reads CASHSGLTGAYEQYF. Here the CDR3 DNA reads TGCGCCAGCCACAGCGGTCTTACAGGGGCCTACGAGCAGTACTTC.

This chain uses TRBV10-2 with TRBJ1-5, with D possibly being TRBD1 (6 bases). The CDR3 has 14 residues. Trimming pared 3 bases from V and 2 bases from J, leaving 8 bases between. The germline CDR1 and CDR2 sequences are WSHSY and SAAADI. The CDR3 spells CASSESGGNQPQHF. The CDR3 nucleotides read TGCGCCAGCAGTGAATCAGGGGGCAATCAGCCCCAGCATTTT.

This chain links TRBV2 with TRBJ1-1; no definite D call. Between the trimmed V and J ends, which lost 10 bases and 1 base, there was a span of 10 bases. The CDR3 has 12 amino acids. The V gene's germline CDR1 is SNHLY and CDR2 FYNNEI. CDR3 coding DNA: TGTGCCACCAGGATAGCGAACACTGAAGCTTTCTTT. Translation gives CATRIANTEAFF.

The chain employs TRBV27 and TRBJ2-3, with 11 bases that match TRBD2. V shed 8 bases, J shed 3 bases, and the junction held 16 bases outside the gene matches. The CDR3 runs 18 residues. CDR1 and CDR2 (germline): MNHEY, SMNVEV (reference sequence). CDR3 residues: CASGDPLLAGVGTDTQYF. The CDR3 coding sequence is TGTGCCAGCGGAGACCCTTTACTAGCGGGGGTGGGGACAGATACGCAGTATTTT.

This chain joins TRBV7-2 and TRBJ2-7, with TRBD1 matching 7 bases. The CDR3 contains 13 residues. CDR1 and CDR2 (germline): SGHTA, FQGNSA. V was pared by 6 bases and J by 6 bases, with 8 bases of the junction left unmatched. CDR3 nucleotide sequence: TGTGCCAGCAGTAATTTGAACAGGGGCGAGCAGTACTTC. It codes for CASSNLNRGEQYF. Filled out from reference TRBV7-2 and TRBJ2-7, the complete variable domain reads GAGVSQSPSNKVTEKGKDVELRCDPISGHTALYWYRQSLGQGLEFLIYFQGNSAPDKSGLPSDRFSAERTGGSVSTLTIQRTQQEDSAVYLCASSNLNRGEQYFGPGTRLTVT.

The chain links TRBV27 to TRBJ1-1; TRBD1 aligns across 7 bases. The germline V gene has CDR1 MNHEY and CDR2 SMNVEV (reference sequence). V lost 6 bases and J lost 4; bases outside the gene matches: 14. The length of the CDR3 is 16 residues. The CDR3 DNA follows: TGTGCCAGCAGCCAAGGGGGCAGACGGGAAATCACTGAAGCTTTCTTT. Translation: CASSQGGRREITEAFF.

A few counts support this clone. The rearrangement joins TRBV6-1 to TRBJ2-2, with no clear D. The CDR3 loop spans 15 amino acids. V gave up 5 bases and J gave up 3 bases, with 13 bases separating them. Germline values: CDR1 MNHNS, CDR2 SASEGT. CDR3 in amino acids: CASSQRGVDTGELFF. DNA of the CDR3: TGTGCCAGCAGTCAAAGAGGTGTGGACACCGGGGAGCTGTTTTTT.

The CDR3 nucleotides read TGCGCCAGCAGCTTGCGAGGGGGAGAGCAGTACTTC. Residues: CASSLRGGEQYF. V usage is TRBV5-1 and J usage is TRBJ2-7; maybe TRBD1 (6 bases). The CDR3 has 12 residues. V was shortened by 1 base and J by 7 bases, with 9 bases between the two germline ends. Germline values: CDR1 SGHRS, CDR2 YFSETQ. The full variable domain, its missing parts supplied by reference TRBV5-1 and TRBJ2-7, is KAGVTQTPRYLIKTRGQQVTLSCSPISGHRSVSWYQQTPGQGLQFLFEYFSETQRNKGNFPGRFSGRQFSNSRSEMNVSTLELGDSALYLCASSLRGGEQYFGPGTRLTVT.